This passage covers 9 T cell receptor beta chains from one sample sequenced in a study of radiation and T cells in renal cell carcinoma. Treatment in this sample: treatment-naive control, cytoreductive nephrectomy. Using immunoSEQ multiplex PCR, the repertoire was profiled, and TCRdb retains in-frame clones only, with some absent. The repertoire holds more than 9,500 clones, about 71% seen once, with roughly 19% in the top ten. The material was tumor tissue, obtained from a patient whose treatment was nephrectomy without radiotherapy. The receptors stem from a woman at least 80 years old with renal cell carcinoma.

The genes are TRBV2 and TRBJ1-4, with 7 bases that match TRBD1. Germline V gene sequence: CDR1 SNHLY, CDR2 FYNNEI. V gave up 6 bases and J gave up 4 bases; unmatched junction bases: 5. The CDR3 has 14 residues. DNA of the CDR3: TGTGCCAGCAGGGGCCGGGACAGTAATGAAAAACTGTTTTTT. It is translated as CASRGRDSNEKLFF. The entire variable domain, with the rest obtained from reference TRBV2 and TRBJ1-4, is as follows: EPEVTQTPSHQVTQMGQEVILRCVPISNHLYFYWYRQILGQKVEFLVSFYNNEISEKSEIFDDQFSVERPDGSNFTLKIRSTKLEDSAMYFCASRGRDSNEKLFFGSGTQLSVL.

This sequence joins TRBV28 and TRBJ2-1; perhaps D is TRBD1 or TRBD2 (5 bases each). The V gene's germline CDR1 is MDHEN and CDR2 SYDVKM. This CDR3 region has 13 residues. V lost 9 bases to trimming and J lost 8 bases, with 17 bases between them. CDR3 bases: TGTGCCAGTAGAGGGGCGAGCAACCATGAGCAGTTCTTC. It encodes CASRGASNHEQFF.

The chain couples TRBV28 to TRBJ1-3; D is uncertain. Germline V gene data show CDR1 as MDHEN and CDR2 as SYDVKM. The CDR3 is 13 residues long. V lost 8 bases, J lost 0 bases, and 8 bases lay in between. CDR3 nucleotide sequence: TGTGCCAGCCTATACGCCTCTGGAAACACCATATATTTT. It specifies CASLYASGNTIYF.

J is TRBJ1-6 and V is TRBV18, with D possibly matching TRBD1 (5 bases). Per the germline V gene, CDR1 is KGHSH and CDR2 is LQKENI. The CDR3 sequence is 14 residues long. V gave up 3 bases and J gave up 8 bases, with 11 bases separating them. In DNA, the CDR3 is TGTGCCAGCTCACCGACGGCGGGGGATTCACCCCTCCACTTT. Protein product: CASSPTAGDSPLHF. Full variable domain (remainder filled in from reference TRBV18 and TRBJ1-6): NAGVMQNPRHLVRRRGQEARLRCSPMKGHSHVYWYRQLPEEGLKFMVYLQKENIIDESGMPKERFSAEFPKEGPSILRIQQVVRGDSAAYFCASSPTAGDSPLHFGNGTRLTVT.

The chain has TRBV6-5 and TRBJ1-1; D is uncertain. Looked up from germline, CDR1 is MNHEY and CDR2 is SVGAGI. Deletions cut 0 bases from V and 0 bases from J, with 11 bases between. The CDR3 runs 16 residues. CDR3 nucleotides: TGTGCCAGCAGTTACTCGGGCAGTTACATGAACACTGAAGCTTTCTTT. Amino acid sequence: CASSYSGSYMNTEAFF.

The chain links TRBV14 to TRBJ1-2; no definite D call. The germline V and J ends were trimmed by 0 bases and 8 bases, with 16 bases remaining between them. CDR1 and CDR2 from the germline V gene are SGHDN and FVKESK. The CDR3 covers 15 residues. The CDR3 reads CASSQDRARGWGYTF. The CDR3 DNA reads as TGTGCCAGCAGCCAAGATAGGGCCCGGGGATGGGGCTACACCTTC.

This rearrangement joins TRBV7-9 to TRBJ2-5; unclear D gene. Looked up from germline, CDR1 is SEHNR and CDR2 is FQNEAQ (reference sequence). The V and J ends lost 2 bases and 5 bases respectively, with 15 bases between them. This CDR3 has 15 residues. The CDR3, as DNA: TGTGCCAGCAGCTTAAACGCAGATTTTGCGGAGACCCAGTACTTC. Translating it yields CASSLNADFAETQYF.

This chain joins TRBV7-9 and TRBJ1-5; 12 bases map to TRBD1. The trim removed 5 bases at V and 6 bases at J, leaving 5 bases unmatched. The CDR3 spans 15 residues. From germline, CDR1 is SEHNR and CDR2 FQNEAQ (reference sequence). CDR3 coding DNA: TGTGCCAGCAGCCCGGGGACAGGGGGCGGTCAGCCCCAGCATTTT. It codes for CASSPGTGGGQPQHF.

The chain combines TRBV6-4 with TRBJ1-2, with 9 bases matching TRBD1. Germline CDR1 is MRHNA and CDR2 is SNTAGT. CDR3 length: 12 residues. Trimming took 10 bases from V and 7 from J; bases not matched to a gene: 7. CDR3 loop: CATSDRGIGYTF. CDR3 in DNA: TGTGCCACCTCAGACAGGGGGATTGGCTACACCTTC.